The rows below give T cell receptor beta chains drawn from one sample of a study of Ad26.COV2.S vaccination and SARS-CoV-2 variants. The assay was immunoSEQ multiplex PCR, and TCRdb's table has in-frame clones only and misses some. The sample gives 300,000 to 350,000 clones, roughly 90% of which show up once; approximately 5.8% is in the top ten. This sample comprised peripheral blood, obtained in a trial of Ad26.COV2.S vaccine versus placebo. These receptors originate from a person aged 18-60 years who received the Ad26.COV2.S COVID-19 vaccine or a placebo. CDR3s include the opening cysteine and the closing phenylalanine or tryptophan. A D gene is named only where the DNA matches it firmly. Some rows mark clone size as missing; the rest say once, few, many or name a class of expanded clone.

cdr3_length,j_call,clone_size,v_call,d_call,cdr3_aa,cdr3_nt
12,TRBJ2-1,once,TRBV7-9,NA,CASSFGWNEQFF,TGTGCCAGCAGCTTCGGGTGGAATGAGCAGTTCTTC
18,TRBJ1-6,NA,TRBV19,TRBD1,CASTTGTEISRDGSPLHF,TGTGCCAGTACAACCGGGACAGAAATTAGCAGGGACGGTTCACCCCTCCACTTT
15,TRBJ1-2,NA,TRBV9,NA,CASSVELQGGYGYTF,TGTGCCAGCAGCGTAGAGCTACAGGGAGGTTATGGCTACACCTTC
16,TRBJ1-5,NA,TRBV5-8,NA,CASIDFTGTPNQPQHF,TGTGCCAGCATCGATTTCACCGGGACACCAAATCAGCCCCAGCATTTT
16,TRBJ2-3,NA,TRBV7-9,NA,CASSLFTILGTDTQYF,TGTGCCAGCAGCTTATTCACTATCCTTGGCACAGATACGCAGTATTTT
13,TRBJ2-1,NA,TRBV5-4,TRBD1,CASSLSGGYEQFF,TGTGCCAGCAGCTTGTCAGGGGGCTATGAGCAGTTCTTC
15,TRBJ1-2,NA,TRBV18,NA,CASSRDTVYYYGYTF,TGTGCCAGCTCACGAGACACTGTGTACTACTATGGCTACACCTTC
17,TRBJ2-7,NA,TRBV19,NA,CASSIPSTGDSSYEQYF,TGTGCCAGTAGTATACCCTCCACAGGAGATAGCTCCTACGAGCAGTACTTC
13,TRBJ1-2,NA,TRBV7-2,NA,CASSKTGSWGYTF,TGTGCCAGCAGCAAGACAGGTTCTTGGGGCTACACCTTC
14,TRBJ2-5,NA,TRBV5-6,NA,CASSEDRAGETQYF,TGTGCCAGCAGCGAGGATAGGGCTGGGGAGACCCAGTACTTC
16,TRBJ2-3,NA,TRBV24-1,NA,CATSDLPGGPADTQYF,TGTGCCACCAGTGATTTGCCCGGGGGGCCTGCAGATACGCAGTATTTT
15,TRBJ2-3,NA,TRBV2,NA,CASSPGTSSTDTQYF,TGTGCCAGCAGTCCCGGGACTTCTAGCACAGATACGCAGTATTTT
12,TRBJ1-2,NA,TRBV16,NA,CASSQDTFGYTF,TGTGCCAGCAGCCAAGACACGTTTGGCTACACCTTC
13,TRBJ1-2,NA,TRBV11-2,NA,CASSLVPGQGYTF,TGTGCCAGCAGCTTAGTCCCGGGTCAGGGCTACACCTTC
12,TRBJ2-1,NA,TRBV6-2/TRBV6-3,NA,CASSYQQDEQFF,TGTGCCAGCAGTTACCAGCAGGATGAGCAGTTCTTC
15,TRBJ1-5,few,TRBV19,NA,CASSVDRSSNQPQHF,TGTGCCAGTAGTGTCGACAGGTCTAGCAATCAGCCCCAGCATTTT
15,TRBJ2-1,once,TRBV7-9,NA,CASSQDPSIYNEQFF,TGTGCCAGCAGCCAGGACCCGTCTATCTACAATGAGCAGTTCTTC
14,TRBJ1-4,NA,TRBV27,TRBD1,CASRRGTGNEKLFF,TGTGCCAGCAGACGCGGGACAGGGAATGAAAAACTGTTTTTT
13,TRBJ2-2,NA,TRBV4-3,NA,CASSHAGPGELFF,TGCGCCAGCAGCCACGCGGGCCCAGGGGAGCTGTTTTTT
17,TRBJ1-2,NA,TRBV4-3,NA,CASSQDLGPGEREGYTF,TGCGCCAGCAGCCAAGATTTGGGGCCCGGAGAAAGAGAGGGCTACACCTTC
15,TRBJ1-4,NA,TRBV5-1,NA,CASSPWWGSNEKLFF,TGCGCCAGCAGCCCTTGGTGGGGGTCGAATGAAAAACTGTTTTTT
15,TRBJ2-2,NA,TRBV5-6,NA,CASSLVQANTGELFF,TGTGCCAGCAGCTTAGTACAGGCGAACACCGGGGAGCTGTTTTTT
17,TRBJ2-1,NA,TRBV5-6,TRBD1,CASSLARTGVVPNEQFF,TGTGCCAGCAGCTTGGCCAGGACAGGGGTCGTCCCCAATGAGCAGTTCTTC
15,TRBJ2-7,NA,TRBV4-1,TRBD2,CASSPARLASYEQYF,TGCGCCAGCAGCCCAGCCCGACTAGCCTCCTACGAGCAGTACTTC
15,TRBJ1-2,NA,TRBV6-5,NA,CASSYLLRGGYGYTF,TGTGCCAGCAGTTACCTTCTGAGGGGAGGATATGGCTACACCTTC
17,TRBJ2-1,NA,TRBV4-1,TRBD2,CASSSRLLAGGSNEQFF,TGCGCCAGCAGCTCCCGCCTACTAGCGGGAGGGTCCAATGAGCAGTTCTTC
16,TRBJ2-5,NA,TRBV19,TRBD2,CASSMGTSGFQETQYF,TGTGCCAGTAGTATGGGGACTAGCGGGTTTCAAGAGACCCAGTACTTC
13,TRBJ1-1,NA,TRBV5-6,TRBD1,CASSPFPTGEAFF,TGTGCCAGCAGCCCATTTCCGACAGGGGAAGCTTTCTTT
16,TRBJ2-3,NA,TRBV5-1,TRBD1,CASSLDRGPPMDTQYF,TGCGCCAGCAGCTTGGACAGGGGGCCCCCAATGGATACGCAGTATTTT